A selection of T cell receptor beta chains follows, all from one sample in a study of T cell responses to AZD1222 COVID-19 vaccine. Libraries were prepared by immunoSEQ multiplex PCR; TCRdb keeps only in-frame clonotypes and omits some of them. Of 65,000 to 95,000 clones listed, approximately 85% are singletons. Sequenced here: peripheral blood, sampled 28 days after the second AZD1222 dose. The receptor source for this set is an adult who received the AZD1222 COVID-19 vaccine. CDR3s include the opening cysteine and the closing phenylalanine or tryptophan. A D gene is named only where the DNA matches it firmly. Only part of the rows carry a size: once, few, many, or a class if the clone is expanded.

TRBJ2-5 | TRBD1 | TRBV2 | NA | TGTGCCAGCAGTGATTTGGGACAGGGTTGGGGTCGGGAGACCCAGTACTTC | CASSDLGQGWGRETQYF
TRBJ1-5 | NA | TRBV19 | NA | TGTGCCAGTAGCACAACAGGGTTCAATCAGCCCCAGCATTTT | CASSTTGFNQPQHF
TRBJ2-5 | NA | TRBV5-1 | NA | TGCGCCAGCAGCTTCCGGGGGCCCCTGGAGCAAGAGACCCAGTACTTC | CASSFRGPLEQETQYF
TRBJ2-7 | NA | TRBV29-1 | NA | TGCAGCGTTGTGTGGGACAACACCTACGAGCAGTACTTC | CSVVWDNTYEQYF
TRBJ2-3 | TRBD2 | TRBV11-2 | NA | TGTGCCAGCAGCCAACTTTGGGACAGTACGACTAGCGGGGTGGATACGCAGTATTTT | CASSQLWDSTTSGVDTQYF
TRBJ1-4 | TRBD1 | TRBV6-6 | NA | TGTGCCAGCAGAAAATGGGGACAGGGGGTCGAAAAACTGTTTTTT | CASRKWGQGVEKLFF
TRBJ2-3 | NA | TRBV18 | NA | TGTGCCAGCTCACCGGGGGTGAGGACAGATACGCAGTATTTT | CASSPGVRTDTQYF
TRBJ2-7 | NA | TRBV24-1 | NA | TGTGCCACCAGTTCCCGCGGGCCCTCCTACGAGCAGTACTTC | CATSSRGPSYEQYF
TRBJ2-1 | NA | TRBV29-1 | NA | TGCAGCGCCAGGGGTGCGGACGGTGAGCAGTTCTTC | CSARGADGEQFF
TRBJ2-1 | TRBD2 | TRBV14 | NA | TGTGCCAGCAGCTCTGGCTTGGCTAGCGGGTTATACAATGAGCAGTTCTTC | CASSSGLASGLYNEQFF
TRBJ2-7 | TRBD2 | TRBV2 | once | TGTGCCAGCAAGGAGGCTAGCGGGGGGGCAAAAGAGCAGTACTTC | CASKEASGGAKEQYF
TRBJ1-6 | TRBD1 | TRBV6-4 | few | TGTGCCAGCAGTGAACAGGGGGATTCACCCCTCCACTTT | CASSEQGDSPLHF
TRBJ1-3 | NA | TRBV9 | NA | TGTGCCAGCAGCGTCGGGACCGTAACTCGGGGCTCTGGAAACACCATATATTTT | CASSVGTVTRGSGNTIYF
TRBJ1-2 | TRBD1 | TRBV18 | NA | TGTGCCAGCTCACCCACCTCCCTTGGACAGGGAAACTATGGCTACACCTTC | CASSPTSLGQGNYGYTF
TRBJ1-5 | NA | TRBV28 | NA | TGTGCCAGCAGTTTACCCCCTCTGGGGGGAAATAGCAATCAGCCCCAGCATTTT | CASSLPPLGGNSNQPQHF
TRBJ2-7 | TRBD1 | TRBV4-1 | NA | TGCGCCAGCAGCGAATCCAACAGGGGCTACGAGCAGTACTTC | CASSESNRGYEQYF
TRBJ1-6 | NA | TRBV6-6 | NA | TGTGCCAGCAGTTTACAAGACAATTCACCCCTCCACTTT | CASSLQDNSPLHF
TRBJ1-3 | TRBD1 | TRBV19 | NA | TGTGCCAGTAGCTCAACAGGGGGCCCTGGAAACACCATATATTTT | CASSSTGGPGNTIYF
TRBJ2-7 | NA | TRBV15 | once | TGTGCCACCAGCAGAGTTGGCCACTTGACAGACGGCCCGTACGAGCAGTACTTC | CATSRVGHLTDGPYEQYF
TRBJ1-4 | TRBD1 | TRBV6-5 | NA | TGTGCCAGCAGACGGGACAGGGTACATGAAAAACTGTTTTTT | CASRRDRVHEKLFF
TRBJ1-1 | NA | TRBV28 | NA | TGTGCCAGCAGTTCTATATTAATGACAGGATCGAACACTGAAGCTTTCTTT | CASSSILMTGSNTEAFF
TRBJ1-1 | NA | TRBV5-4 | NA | TGTGCCAGCAGCTTCTCAGCTACCACTGAAGCTTTCTTT | CASSFSATTEAFF
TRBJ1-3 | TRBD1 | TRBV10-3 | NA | TGTGCCATCAGGACAGGGGGTAGGAACACCATATATTTT | CAIRTGGRNTIYF
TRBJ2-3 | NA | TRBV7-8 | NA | TGTGCCAGCAGCTTAGTAGGGCCGGGGAGTACAGATACGCAGTATTTT | CASSLVGPGSTDTQYF
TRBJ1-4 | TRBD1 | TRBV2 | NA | TGTGCCAGCAGTGAATTCGTATCGGGACAGGCTAATGAAAAACTGTTTTTT | CASSEFVSGQANEKLFF
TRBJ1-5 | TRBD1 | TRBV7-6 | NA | TGTGCCAGCAGCTTAGAACAGGGGGGCACTTTTCAGCCCCAGCATTTT | CASSLEQGGTFQPQHF
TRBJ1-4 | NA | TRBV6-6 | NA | TGTGCCAGCAGTTACTCGGACACAACTAATGAAAAACTGTTTTTT | CASSYSDTTNEKLFF
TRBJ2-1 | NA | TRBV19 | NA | TGTGCCAGTAGTACACTACCGGGAAGGAATGAGCAGTTCTTC | CASSTLPGRNEQFF
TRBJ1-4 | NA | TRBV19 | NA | TGTGCCAGTAGTATTAACAACCGGGGGCGCCGGGAAAAACTGTTTTTT | CASSINNRGRREKLFF
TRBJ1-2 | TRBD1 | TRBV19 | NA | TGTGCCAGTAGTATGGGGACAGCGACCCTCTATGGCTACACCTTC | CASSMGTATLYGYTF
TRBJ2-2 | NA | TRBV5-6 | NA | TGTGCCAGCAGCTTTAGCGGTTTCCGGGGTACCGGGGAGCTGTTTTTT | CASSFSGFRGTGELFF
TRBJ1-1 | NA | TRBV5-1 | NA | TGCGCCAGCTCTCGGGGGAACACTGAAGCTTTCTTT | CASSRGNTEAFF
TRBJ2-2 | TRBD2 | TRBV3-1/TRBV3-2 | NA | TGTGCCAGCACCCCAACCGGGGGGTACACCGGGGAGCTGTTTTTT | CASTPTGGYTGELFF
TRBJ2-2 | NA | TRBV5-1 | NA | TGCGCCAGCAGCGTGGACAGATCCGGGGAGCTGTTTTTT | CASSVDRSGELFF
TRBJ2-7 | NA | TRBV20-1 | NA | TGCAGTGCTAGTTTGGGGTCGGGATACGAGCAGTACTTC | CSASLGSGYEQYF
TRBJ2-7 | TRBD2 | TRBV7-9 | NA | TGTGCCAGCAGCTTCGGGCTAGCGGGGAACTACGAGCAGTACTTC | CASSFGLAGNYEQYF